These T cell receptor beta chains were read from a single sample in a study of shared T cell receptors in the human thymus. Here immunoSEQ multiplex PCR was the method, and the copy in TCRdb shows in-frame clones only, minus some. The table lists over 350,000 clones, approximately 95% of them singletons. The sample comprised thymocytes. Every receptor here comes from a human donor. The CDR3 runs from the conserved cysteine through the conserved F or W. D genes are given only for firm matches. Clone size appears in some rows only: once, few, many, or a class for an expanded clone.

V	size	J	D	DNA	CDR3
TRBV21-1	once	TRBJ2-3	NA	TGTGCCAGCAGCAAATTGGAGGACAGGAGGAACACAGATACGCAGTATTTT	CASSKLEDRRNTDTQYF
TRBV19	NA	TRBJ1-3	TRBD1	TGTGCCAGTAGTAGACAGGGGGACGGAAACACCATATATTTT	CASSRQGDGNTIYF
TRBV19	NA	TRBJ2-1	TRBD2	TGTGCCAGTAGTATTTCGGCTAGCGGGAGTTTATGTGAGCAGTTCTTC	CASSISASGSLCEQFF
TRBV27	NA	TRBJ2-3	TRBD1	TGTGCCAGCAGTCGACAGGGTTGGCCAGATACGCAGTATTTT	CASSRQGWPDTQYF
TRBV27	NA	TRBJ1-3	TRBD1	TGTGCCAGCAGTTTATATGGGCAGGGGGACACCATATATTTT	CASSLYGQGDTIYF
TRBV7-9	NA	TRBJ1-4	NA	TGTGCCAGCAGCTCCGCGGGACCTGAAAAACTGTTTTTT	CASSSAGPEKLFF
TRBV19	NA	TRBJ2-1	TRBD2	TGTGCCAGTAGTTTAGCGGGAGCCAGCTCCTACAATGAGCAGTTCTTC	CASSLAGASSYNEQFF
TRBV28	NA	TRBJ2-7	TRBD2	TGTGCCAGCAGCTTTTTCCACAAACCCCTAGCGGGATTACCGGGGGAGCAGTACTTC	CASSFFHKPLAGLPGEQYF
TRBV4-2	NA	TRBJ1-4	TRBD1	TGTGCCAGCAGCCAAGACGACAGGGGGAACGAAAAACTGTTTTTT	CASSQDDRGNEKLFF
TRBV27	NA	TRBJ1-2	NA	TGTGCCAGCAGTCGTAGCTCGATGAGGGGCCGCTATGGCTACACCTTC	CASSRSSMRGRYGYTF
TRBV27	NA	TRBJ2-7	TRBD2	TGTGCCAGCAGTTATCACGGACTAGCGGGAGCATCCGAGCAGTACTTC	CASSYHGLAGASEQYF
TRBV6-6	NA	TRBJ2-5	TRBD2	TGTGCCAGCAGTTCAGGTGTGGGACTAGCGGCCTGGACCCAGTACTTC	CASSSGVGLAAWTQYF
TRBV6-5	NA	TRBJ1-2	NA	TGTGCCAGCAGTTACTCAGGAGGGGGGTATGGCTACACCTTC	CASSYSGGGYGYTF
TRBV11-2	NA	TRBJ2-1	TRBD2	TGTGCCAGCAGCCCCCCAGCGGGAGATTCCTACAATGAGCAGTTCTTC	CASSPPAGDSYNEQFF
TRBV5-5	once	TRBJ1-1	NA	TGTGCCAGCAGCTTGGCATTCGGGACAAAACCGAACACTGAAGCTTTCTTT	CASSLAFGTKPNTEAFF
TRBV11-2	NA	TRBJ2-7	NA	TGTGCCAGCAGCTTAGATCGCGCGGGGCTCTGCGAGCAGTACTTC	CASSLDRAGLCEQYF
TRBV5-6	NA	TRBJ2-7	TRBD2	TGTGCCAGCAGCCTCTCGGGGAGGGGCACCTACGAGCAGTACTTC	CASSLSGRGTYEQYF
TRBV5-5	NA	TRBJ2-7	TRBD1	TGTGCCAGCAGAATTACAGGGGGCAGGGGATATTACGAGCAGTACTTC	CASRITGGRGYYEQYF
TRBV29-1	NA	TRBJ2-5	NA	TGCAGCGTTGATGTCCCCCCGGCCCCCCAAGAGACCCAGTACTTC	CSVDVPPAPQETQYF
TRBV28	NA	TRBJ2-3	NA	TGTGCCAGCAGCTCCAGTCGGGGACACCTCAATTTGGATACGCAGTATTTT	CASSSSRGHLNLDTQYF
TRBV5-4	NA	TRBJ2-7	TRBD2	TGTGCCAGCAGCTTGGGCAGCGGGAGGGCCTTCGTCTACGAGCAGTACTTC	CASSLGSGRAFVYEQYF
TRBV6-1	once	TRBJ2-3	TRBD2	TGTGCCAGCAGTGAAAGGGGTAGCGGGAGGGCCAGGGATACGCAGTATTTT	CASSERGSGRARDTQYF
TRBV15	NA	TRBJ2-7	NA	TGTGCCACCAGCAGAGTTTTTAGATGGCAATCGCACGAGCAGTACTTC	CATSRVFRWQSHEQYF
TRBV6-6	NA	TRBJ1-5	NA	TGTGCCAGCAGCCGCGGCGGTAGCAATCAGCCCCAGCATTTT	CASSRGGSNQPQHF
TRBV5-6	NA	TRBJ2-7	NA	TGTGCCAGCAGCTTTATCTTCTCGGGCTCCTACGAGCAGTACTTC	CASSFIFSGSYEQYF
TRBV28	NA	TRBJ2-2	NA	TGTGCCAGCAGTTTAAGTGGCGGGGAGCTGTTTTTT	CASSLSGGELFF
TRBV27	NA	TRBJ2-7	NA	TGTGCCAGCAGTTTATCGATTAGGGGCGACCGTCCCTACGAGCAGTACTTC	CASSLSIRGDRPYEQYF
TRBV5-8	once	TRBJ1-2	TRBD1	TGTGCCAGCAGCCCGACAGGGAGGTATGGCTACACCTTC	CASSPTGRYGYTF
TRBV27	NA	TRBJ1-4	NA	TGTGCCAGCAGTTTACAGTTTAATGAAAAACTGTTTTTT	CASSLQFNEKLFF
TRBV7-6	NA	TRBJ2-1	TRBD2	TGTGCCAGCAGCTTAGAGAAGCGGGACTACAATGAGCAGTTCTTC	CASSLEKRDYNEQFF
TRBV29-1	NA	TRBJ2-3	TRBD2	TGTGGGGTCGGTCTAGCGGGAGCAGATACGCAGTATTTT	CGVGLAGADTQYF
TRBV11-2	NA	TRBJ1-3	NA	TGTGCCAGCAGGAGCAGCTCTGGAAACACCATATATTTT	CASRSSSGNTIYF
TRBV18	NA	TRBJ1-5	NA	TGTGCCAGCTCACGACAGGTAGGACAGCCCCAGCATTTT	CASSRQVGQPQHF
TRBV7-8	NA	TRBJ2-7	TRBD1	TGTGCCAGCAGCCCGGGACAGGGTGAGCAGTACTTC	CASSPGQGEQYF
TRBV5-4	once	TRBJ1-5	TRBD1	TGTGCCAGCAGCTTGGTGGGACAGGGGATTGAGGGTAATCAGCCCCAGCATTTT	CASSLVGQGIEGNQPQHF
TRBV28	NA	TRBJ1-5	NA	TGTGCCAGCAGTTTGCCCATACCTCAGCCCCGGGGGGAGCGGCAGGATCAGCCCCAGCATTTT	CASSLPIPQPRGERQDQPQHF
TRBV4-2	NA	TRBJ1-2	TRBD1	TGTGCCAGCAGCCAACTCCGGGACAGCGACTACACCTTC	CASSQLRDSDYTF
TRBV5-6	NA	TRBJ2-3	TRBD2	TGTGCCAGCAGCTTGGGGGTGGGAGGGCCTGGAGATACGCAGTATTTT	CASSLGVGGPGDTQYF
TRBV7-2	NA	TRBJ2-1	NA	TGTGCCAGCAGCATTCCTTACCCAAAGCAGTTCTTC	CASSIPYPKQFF
TRBV7-3	NA	TRBJ2-3	TRBD1	TGTGCCAGCGCCACGAGGGGGCGAGGCGCTGGCCTGCCCCTCACAGATACGCAGTATTTT	CASATRGRGAGLPLTDTQYF
TRBV5-8	NA	TRBJ2-1	NA	TGTGCCAGCAGCGAGGGGTCCATCTCCTACAATGAGCAGTTCTTC	CASSEGSISYNEQFF
TRBV6-5	few	TRBJ1-2	TRBD1	TGTGCCAGCAGTTACGACAGGGGCTATGGCTACACCTTC	CASSYDRGYGYTF
TRBV2	NA	TRBJ2-1	TRBD2	TGTGCCAGCCCCGAGGGGACTACCTACAATGAGCAGTTCTTC	CASPEGTTYNEQFF
TRBV27	NA	TRBJ2-1	TRBD1	TGTGCCAGCAGTTCCCGGGACAGGGTTCGGAATGAGCAGTTCTTC	CASSSRDRVRNEQFF
TRBV28	NA	TRBJ2-1	NA	TGTGCCAGCAGTTTATCCACCAGCAGTGAGCAGTTCTTC	CASSLSTSSEQFF
TRBV9	NA	TRBJ2-6	TRBD1	TGTGCCAGCAGCCTTACTGATCCTATCCCGGGACAGGGATCTGGGGCCAACGTCCTGACTTTC	CASSLTDPIPGQGSGANVLTF